A single sample gave rise to the 2 T cell receptor beta chains below, sequenced in a study of blood T cell repertoires in COVID-19. Sequencing used immunoSEQ multiplex PCR; TCRdb keeps in-frame clones, though not all of them. The sample has around 30,000 clones, over 60% seen once. The sequenced sample consisted of peripheral blood. All receptors come from a human donor in a cohort sampled during active COVID-19.

The sample holds one count of this clone. The CDR3 spells CSVGGTDKNTIYF. The CDR3 DNA follows: TGCAGCGTTGGCGGGACAGATAAAAACACCATATATTTT. The J gene is TRBJ1-3, the V gene TRBV29-1; the match to TRBD1 covers 7 bases. The V and J ends lost 4 bases and 6 bases, in that order; junction bases with no gene match: 6. The germline CDR1 and CDR2 sequences are SQVTM and ANQGSEA. There are 13 residues in the CDR3.

The gene calls are TRBV5-4 and TRBJ1-2, with D possibly being TRBD1 (5 bases). Germline CDR1 reads SGHNT; CDR2 reads YYREEE (reference sequence). Trimming took 4 bases from V and 9 from J, leaving 19 bases between them. This CDR3 contains 14 residues. The CDR3 spells CASSAGEGGISYTF. The CDR3, as DNA: TGTGCCAGCAGCGCGGGGGAGGGCGGTATAAGCTACACCTTC. Based on the CDR3 plus reference TRBV5-4 and TRBJ1-2, the full variable domain is ETGVTQSPTHLIKTRGQQVTLRCSSQSGHNTVSWYQQALGQGPQFIFQYYREEENGRGNFPPRFSGLQFPNYSSELNVNALELDDSALYLCASSAGEGGISYTFGSGTRLTVV.